This entry describes one T cell receptor (beta chain). It has no known antigen specificity. This may stem from a read error, because a much larger clone lies one nucleotide away. Other DNA sequences of this sample code for an identical CDR3. The sample originates from a study of shared clonotypes between healthy human individuals (TCRdb year 2020). Study-wide context: A couple of women and a few men aged 18 to 49 years were included in the cohort. To increase sequencing depth and limit assay-specific biases, TCR repertoire library preparation and sequencing were carried out by different laboratories using diverse techniques. The study deeply sequenced blood TCR repertoires of about 5 healthy adults to estimate repertoire size and the extent of clonotype sharing between individuals. Between about 0.85 and 9.5 billion PBMCs per donor were obtained by leukapheresis.

TCR CDR3 regions were amplified from genomic DNA by multiplex PCR using the deep immunoSEQ assay. Genomic DNA extracted from each cell subset was distributed evenly over all wells of several immunoSEQ 96-well plates, and each plate served as one replicate. For unsorted PBMC, about 270 ng of genomic DNA, equivalent to around 30,000 T cell genomes, went into each replicate PCR. Ten immunoSEQ deep assay plates were used to sequence the unsorted PBMC genomic DNA. Purified libraries were measured with a Qubit 3.0 fluorometer, size-checked on a Bioanalyzer 2100, and measured again with the KAPA Library Quantification kit. A separate single-read 150-cycle Illumina NextSeq 550 flow cell was used to sequence each immunoSEQ 96-well plate. For the original study's pipeline: Because the immunoSEQ output included only junctional sequences and no quality scores, the filtering could not be the same as the filtering used for full-length reads. Sequences were annotated with PyIR, a Python wrapper for IgBLAST v1.9, and V/J genes and CDR3 were assigned using IMGT germline references. Reads were filtered out if the reads had weak V/J assignments (E-value above 1e-6), no CDR3, stop codons, out-of-frame junctions, or ambiguous translated residues. V3J clonotypes were defined as sequences sharing an identical inferred V gene, J gene, and CDR3 amino acid sequence. The percentage overlap between two repertoires was calculated by dividing the number of shared unique clonotypes by the size of the smaller repertoire. RTK rarefaction, the Chao1 estimator, and Recon v2.1 estimates of unobserved clonotypes were used to assess repertoire richness. TCRdb re-hosts the immuneACCESS table, in-frame sequences only. Its copies lack some clones; in the studies checked, an unresolved V gene accounts for under half of them, and the cause for the rest is not known. That table supplies the V and J calls and clone size; D and trimming were determined from the DNA. Counted in this sample were about 520,000 clones; 65% to 85% of them appeared once. The top ten hold about 13% of the sample.

Healthy HIV-negative adults with no recently reported acute infections or vaccinations were included as donors. Every donor was a Caucasian adult living in Nashville, Tennessee, USA. In the unsorted samples, approximately 82 million PBMCs were counted, and genomic DNA was extracted using the QIAamp DNA Blood Mini kit. Blood was collected by leukapheresis, and PBMCs were isolated by Ficoll-Histopaque density gradient centrifugation and then cryopreserved in liquid nitrogen vapor phase. General study outcomes and caveats: The small number of donors limited the genetic and exposure-history diversity represented. Pairwise subsampling led to the expectation that sequencing depth would affect the degree of clonotype sharing among donors. Only blood was sampled, and tissue TCR repertoires likely differ from those in blood.

The CDR1 and CDR2 encoded by the germline V gene are SGDLS and YYNGEE. The CDR3 runs 14 residues from the cysteine to the phenylalanine. CDR3 DNA only is kept here, 42 bases in frame from base 1. The sequenced sample consisted of PBMCs. The clonotype comes from a woman aged 40 to 49 in good health. Some clones in this sample may be carry-over from other donors' samples. Recombination joined TRBV9 with TRBJ1-2, with the D gene call left open. The nucleotide sequence reads TGTGCCAGCAGCACCCACCGAGGCAGCTATGGCCACACCTTC. Protein translation: CASSTHRGSYGHTF.